The T cell receptor beta chain under discussion was sequenced for a study of glioma-infiltrating T cells after dendritic cell vaccination. Study information: Dendritic cell vaccine was injected intradermally three times, biweekly. Whole-study findings and limits: Estimated pretreatment TIL content predicted outcome after dendritic cell vaccination.

The time point: after dendritic cell vaccination, including at tumor progression/relapse. The PCR used 60 V beta and 13 J beta primers. TCRdb keeps only in-frame clones here, not all; method: immunoSEQ multiplex PCR. The repertoire holds 91,000 or so clones, approximately 80% seen once, with 5.4% in the top ten. To note about this clone: Its specificity is unknown.

Looked up from germline, CDR1 is LNHDA and CDR2 is SQIVND (reference sequence). This CDR3 region has 15 residues. J was trimmed by 0 bases and V by 5 bases; bases with no gene match: 4. The rearrangement uses TRBV19 and TRBJ1-1; 9 nucleotides align to TRBD1. The sequences come from blood, collected after dendritic cell vaccination. The clonotype originates from a human donor with glioblastoma. CDR3 DNA: TGTGCCAGTAGTCTCAGACAGGGGGTGAACACTGAAGCTTTCTTT. Its protein product is CASSLRQGVNTEAFF.